These 22 T cell receptor beta chains were sequenced from one sample in a study of beta chain features in type 1 diabetes. All of the isolated RNA was reverse transcribed, so expressed TCRB transcripts were sequenced. Profiled with immunoSEQ multiplex PCR; TCRdb holds only in-frame clones, not every one. The sample comprises 680,000 or so clones, roughly 13% of which are singletons, and 0.02% to 0.025% rests with the top ten. Study-wide findings and caveats: Researchers report that Type 1 diabetes patients had moderately but significantly shorter TCRB CDR3s across all four CD4+ subsets.

The antigens these receptors bind are not known. Sequenced material: naive CD4+ T cells from blood. The origin of the receptors is a young man with type 1 diabetes.

This clone occurred a few times. The chain is built from TRBV6-5 and TRBJ2-7; possible D gene TRBD1, 6 bases. V was trimmed by 0 bases and J by 2 bases, leaving 14 bases between them. Germline V gives CDR1 MNHEY, CDR2 SVGAGI. This CDR3 is 16 amino acids long. The CDR3 DNA reads TGTGCCAGCAGTTACTCTAAGGGGGTGGAGACCTACGAGCAGTACTTC. It codes for CASSYSKGVETYEQYF.

This clone was observed a handful of times. The chain recombines TRBV7-9 with TRBJ2-2; no clear D gene. Germline V gene sequence: CDR1 SEHNR, CDR2 FQNEAQ (reference sequence). V lost 3 bases and J 1 base, leaving 9 bases between the germline ends. This CDR3 spans 15 amino acids. CDR3 DNA: TGTGCCAGCAGCTTTGGACCGCAGAACACCGGGGAGCTGTTTTTT. This translates into CASSFGPQNTGELFF.

The J gene is TRBJ2-1, the V gene TRBV9, with TRBD1 identical over 8 bases. Germline CDR1 and CDR2: SGDLS and YYNGEE. The CDR3 totals 19 residues. The V gene end was trimmed by 4 bases and the J gene end by 0 bases; junction bases not matched to a gene: 15. The CDR3 bases are TGTGCCAGCAGCCCGACAGGGGTGGCCCTGGGTGGCTCCTACAATGAGCAGTTCTTC. This encodes CASSPTGVALGGSYNEQFF.

The chain employs TRBV30 and TRBJ1-3; TRBD1 matches at 8 bases. The J segment lost 2 bases and the V segment lost 2 bases, leaving 8 bases of the junction unmatched. This CDR3 contains 16 residues. Germline V gives CDR1 GTSNPN, CDR2 SVGIG (reference sequence). CDR3 sequence reads: CAWSRGQANAGNTIYF. The DNA of the CDR3 is TGTGCCTGGAGTCGGGGACAGGCAAACGCTGGAAACACCATATATTTT.

The chain carries TRBV4-1 and TRBJ1-4; the D is unclear. The CDR3 contains 18 residues. The germline CDR1 and CDR2 sequences are MGHRA and YSYEKL. The V gene lost 0 bases and the J gene lost 3 bases, with 17 bases spanning the gap. This CDR3 is CASSQDHLSPGANEKLFF. The CDR3 DNA is TGCGCCAGCAGCCAAGATCACCTCAGTCCGGGAGCTAATGAAAAACTGTTTTTT.

As regards this clone: The sample has other DNA sequences that encode this CDR3 too. This chain links TRBV6-5 with TRBJ1-1, with D possibly matching TRBD1 (6 bases). V was shortened by 2 bases and J by 4 bases, with 11 bases between the two germline ends. The CDR3 contains 14 residues. Germline V gene lookup returns CDR1 MNHEY and CDR2 SVGAGI. DNA of the CDR3: TGTGCCAGCAGTTACCCAGGAGGGGGCACTGAAGCTTTCTTT. It specifies CASSYPGGGTEAFF.

This clone was seen a handful of times. This chain connects TRBV4-1 to TRBJ2-7; TRBD1 agrees at 7 bases. The CDR3 extends over 16 amino acids. The germline gives CDR1 MGHRA, CDR2 YSYEKL. After removal of 5 bases from V and 6 bases from J, the junction contained 16 bases not matched to a gene. The chain's CDR3 is CASSKGGPGLKSEQYF. The CDR3 DNA reads as TGCGCCAGCAGCAAAGGGGGCCCCGGGTTGAAGAGCGAGCAGTACTTC.

This clone was recorded a few times. CDR3 in amino acids: CAWSVSQGNTIYF. The CDR3 nucleotides read TGTGCCTGGAGCGTCTCTCAGGGAAACACCATATATTTT. The rearrangement uses TRBV30 and TRBJ1-3; D not resolved. The CDR3 totals 13 residues. Trimming left V 3 bases short and J 4 bases short, with 10 bases between. CDR1 is GTSNPN and CDR2 is SVGIG in the germline V gene (reference sequence).

This chain connects TRBV29-1 to TRBJ2-7, with D uncertain. CDR1 is SQVTM and CDR2 is ANQGSEA in the germline V gene. V lost 0 bases to trimming and J lost 3 bases, with 6 bases between them. This CDR3 comprises 12 residues. The DNA of the CDR3 is TGCAGCGTTGAAGACCCGAGCTACGAGCAGTACTTC. Translating it yields CSVEDPSYEQYF.

Only a few counts were recorded for this clone. The chain carries TRBV30 and TRBJ1-1, with 9 bases fitting TRBD1. CDR1 is GTSNPN, CDR2 SVGIG, per germline (reference sequence). This CDR3 is 14 amino acids long. The V gene end was trimmed by 1 base and the J gene end by 5 bases; junction bases not matched to a gene: 5. The CDR3 sequence: CAWSGTGASTEAFF. The CDR3 region has the DNA TGTGCCTGGAGTGGGACAGGGGCGAGTACTGAAGCTTTCTTT.

In its sample, this clone was seen a few times. Other DNA sequences in this sample translate to the same CDR3. V usage is TRBV29-1 and J usage is TRBJ2-7; weak D call: TRBD2 (6 bases). V shed 3 bases and J shed 3 bases, with 6 bases lying between them. Germline V gene data show CDR1 as SQVTM and CDR2 as ANQGSEA. This CDR3 has 11 amino acids. The CDR3 loop reads CSVEGGYEQYF. The CDR3 coding sequence is TGCAGCGTTGAGGGGGGCTACGAGCAGTACTTC.

On this clone: At one boundary the junction diverges from the germline segment, which might be a read error. This sequence joins TRBV5-6 and TRBJ2-1; tentative D call: TRBD1 (6 bases). Germline V gives CDR1 SGHDT, CDR2 YYEEEE. The CDR3 has 14 amino acids. The CDR3 DNA sequence: TGTGCCAGCAGCCTCCTCTCAGGGGCCGCGGCCTTTCTCTTC. Its translation: CASSLLSGAAAFLF.

CDR3 in DNA: TGTGCCAGCAGTTTCTACAATCAGCCCCAGCATTTT. Amino acid sequence: CASSFYNQPQHF. The rearrangement uses TRBV27 and TRBJ1-5; no firm D call. The germline V and J ends were trimmed by 3 bases and 3 bases, with 3 bases remaining between them. Germline V CDR1 and CDR2: MNHEY, SMNVEV (reference sequence). The CDR3 runs to 12 residues.

J is TRBJ1-2 and V is TRBV6-5; D is perhaps TRBD1 (5 bases). Trimming cost V 4 bases and J 3 bases, with 15 bases left between them. CDR3 length: 15 amino acids. CDR1 MNHEY and CDR2 SVGAGI come from the germline V gene. The CDR3 reads CASSSSQVRDYGYTF. DNA of the CDR3: TGTGCCAGCAGTTCCTCCCAAGTCAGGGACTATGGCTACACCTTC.

The CDR3 nucleotides read TGTGCCAGCAGCTTGGCGGGACTAGTCGCAGATACGCAGTATTTT. Translated, it gives CASSLAGLVADTQYF. V and J are TRBV5-4 and TRBJ2-3; TRBD2 matches 8 bases. Per the germline V gene, CDR1 is SGHNT and CDR2 is YYREEE (reference sequence). This CDR3 has 15 residues. V lost 0 bases and J lost 4; bases outside the gene matches: 4.

This CDR3 reads CASSLPRDTYEQYF. The CDR3 DNA reads as TGTGCCAGCAGCCTCCCCCGCGATACCTACGAGCAGTACTTC. This chain joins TRBV7-9 and TRBJ2-7; D is ambiguous. Between the trimmed V and J ends, which lost 5 bases and 2 bases, there was a span of 13 bases. CDR3 length: 14 residues. CDR1 SEHNR and CDR2 FQNEAQ come from the germline V gene (reference sequence).

This clone occurred a few times. V gene TRBV6-1 combines with J gene TRBJ1-2; the D gene is possibly TRBD1 (6 bases). Germline values: CDR1 MNHNS, CDR2 SASEGT. V dropped 5 bases and J dropped 4 bases, with 14 bases sitting between them. This CDR3 has 14 residues. CDR3 in amino acids: CASSPSGGGYGYTF. CDR3 in DNA: TGTGCCAGCAGTCCATCCGGAGGGGGCTATGGCTACACCTTC.

This clone was recorded a few times. The V gene is TRBV29-1, the J gene TRBJ1-1, with D unresolved. The CDR3 consists of 12 residues. V lost 5 bases and J 1 base, leaving 8 bases between the germline ends. Germline loops: CDR1 SQVTM, CDR2 ANQGSEA. In DNA form, the CDR3 reads TGCAGCGTTTTTCAGGCGAACACTGAAGCTTTCTTT. Residues: CSVFQANTEAFF.

V is TRBV29-1 and J is TRBJ1-2; no firm D call. V was pared by 4 bases and J by 2 bases, with 8 bases between. This CDR3 is built from 12 residues. The germline CDR1 and CDR2 sequences are SQVTM and ANQGSEA. CDR3 amino acids: CSVAGRNYGYTF. In DNA form, the CDR3 reads TGCAGCGTTGCGGGCAGGAACTATGGCTACACCTTC.

A few counts support this clone. The chain carries TRBV7-7 and TRBJ2-5, with 9 bases aligning to TRBD1. This CDR3 is 15 amino acids long. Trimming removed 1 base from V and 4 bases from J; junction bases left unmatched: 4. Germline CDR1 reads SSHAT; CDR2 reads FNYEAQ (reference sequence). Written as DNA, the CDR3 is TGTGCCAGCAGCTTAGACGGGACAGGGTTAGAGACCCAGTACTTC. Translated: CASSLDGTGLETQYF. Drawing the rest from reference TRBV7-7 and TRBJ2-5, the complete variable domain is GAGVSQSPRYKVTKRGQDVTLRCDPISSHATLYWYQQALGQGPEFLTYFNYEAQPDKSGLPSDRFSAERPEGSISTLTIQRTEQRDSAMYRCASSLDGTGLETQYFGPGTRLLVL.

The rearrangement links TRBV5-8 to TRBJ1-2, with D tentatively TRBD1 (6 bases). The CDR3 spans 14 residues. CDR1 is SGHTS, CDR2 YDEGEE, per germline. The V end was cut by 0 bases, the J end by 2 bases, with 8 bases between. The CDR3 here is CASSLGQENYGYTF. The CDR3 region has the DNA TGTGCCAGCAGCTTGGGACAGGAAAACTATGGCTACACCTTC.

The J gene is TRBJ2-7, the V gene TRBV5-6; possible D gene TRBD2, 6 bases. CDR3 length: 15 residues. Trimming took 2 bases from V and 0 from J, leaving 12 bases between them. In germline, CDR1 is SGHDT, CDR2 YYEEEE. CDR3 amino acids: CASSLVAVSSYEQYF. CDR3 sequence (DNA): TGTGCCAGCAGCTTAGTAGCGGTTAGCTCCTACGAGCAGTACTTC.